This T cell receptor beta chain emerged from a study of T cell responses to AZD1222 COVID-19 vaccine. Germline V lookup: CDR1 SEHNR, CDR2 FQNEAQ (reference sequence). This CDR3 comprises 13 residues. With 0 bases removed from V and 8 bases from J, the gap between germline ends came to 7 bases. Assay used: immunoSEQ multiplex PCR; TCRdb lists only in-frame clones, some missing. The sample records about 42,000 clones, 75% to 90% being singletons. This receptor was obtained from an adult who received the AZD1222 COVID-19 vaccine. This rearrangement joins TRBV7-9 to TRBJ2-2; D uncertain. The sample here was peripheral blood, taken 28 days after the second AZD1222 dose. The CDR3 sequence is CASSLAQAGELFF. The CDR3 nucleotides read TGTGCCAGCAGCTTAGCCCAGGCGGGGGAGCTGTTTTTT.